This TCR beta chain is drawn from a study of blood T cell repertoires in COVID-19. Background on the study: Samples taken during acute and convalescent COVID-19 were collected in the United States, Italy and Spain. The cDNA or gDNA used as material had been derived from T cells, B-cell-depleted T cells, or PBMCs.

The authors' processing: Amplifying reference gene primers gave estimates of nucleated cell counts. The assay was immunoSEQ multiplex PCR, and TCRdb's table has in-frame clones only and misses some. That table gives V, J and clone size, and the DNA gave D and trimming. The sample includes under 300,000 clones, approximately 78% of them seen just once. Trimming left V 2 bases short and J 0 bases short, with 10 bases between. The CDR3 is 15 residues long. Germline V gene sequence: CDR1 SGHAT, CDR2 FQNNGV. The sample comprised peripheral blood. This receptor was obtained from a woman aged 55-69 years with active or convalescent COVID-19. This sequence joins TRBV11-2 and TRBJ1-1; a weak D match, TRBD1 (5 bases). For the CDR3, the DNA is TGTGCCAGCAGCTTACAGGGTCCGTTGAACACTGAAGCTTTCTTT. Its translation: CASSLQGPLNTEAFF.